The 13 T cell receptor beta chains listed next were all sequenced from one sample in a study of blood T cell repertoires in COVID-19. Generated by immunoSEQ multiplex PCR, the TCRdb table keeps only in-frame clones and is missing some. The sample has about 64,000 clones; 85% to 90% are singletons. The sample comprised peripheral blood. These receptor sequences come from a man in his forties or fifties with active COVID-19.

This clone was recorded once. CDR3 amino acids: CASSPARGQQAFF. DNA for the CDR3: TGTGCCAGCAGCCCGGCGAGGGGACAACAAGCTTTCTTT. V usage is TRBV7-8 and J usage is TRBJ1-1; TRBD1 is a possible D gene (6 bases). CDR3 length: 13 residues. Per germline, CDR1 SGHVS and CDR2 FQNEAQ. The V gene lost 5 bases and the J gene lost 9 bases, with 16 bases spanning the gap.

V usage is TRBV9 and J usage is TRBJ2-2; D call uncertain. The CDR3 is made up of 14 amino acids. From germline, CDR1 is SGDLS and CDR2 YYNGEE. The V end lost 3 bases, the J end lost 3 bases, and 9 bases lay between the germline ends. The CDR3: CASSARSDTGELFF. The CDR3 DNA reads TGTGCCAGCAGCGCCCGGAGCGACACCGGGGAGCTGTTTTTT.

The chain links TRBV7-3 to TRBJ2-2, with 7 bases identical to TRBD2. With 5 bases clipped from V and 1 base from J, the junction kept 10 bases outside the gene matches. The CDR3 has 17 amino acids. The germline V gene encodes CDR1 SGHTA and CDR2 FQGTGA. CDR3 DNA: TGTGCCAGCAGCCTTGTTGGCGGGAGCGGGAACACCGGGGAGCTGTTTTTT. Translating it yields CASSLVGGSGNTGELFF.

The J gene is TRBJ2-1, the V gene TRBV2; TRBD1 might be the D (6 bases). Germline assignment: CDR1 SNHLY and CDR2 FYNNEI. This CDR3 comprises 18 residues. Trimming left V 0 bases short and J 9 bases short, with 24 bases between. The CDR3 bases are TGTGCCAGCAGTGAAGCGCTTGGAGAACAGGGTAATTACGGTGAGCAGTTCTTC. Translated, it gives CASSEALGEQGNYGEQFF.

J is TRBJ2-3 and V is TRBV6-2 or TRBV6-3; possibly TRBD2 for D (5 bases). The CDR3 length is 16 residues. Germline CDR1 is MNHEY and CDR2 is SVGEGT. Deletions cut 6 bases from V and 5 bases from J, with 21 bases between. The CDR3 coding sequence is TGTGCCAGCAGCTTTAGCCTATGGGGAGTCCAAGATACGCAGTATTTT. Its protein is CASSFSLWGVQDTQYF.

The rearrangement joins TRBV4-1 to TRBJ2-1; 14 bases fit TRBD2. Trimming at V came to 2 bases and at J to 8 bases, leaving 11 bases not matched to a gene. This CDR3 spans 18 amino acids. Germline-derived CDR1 and CDR2 are MGHRA and YSYEKL. CDR3 sequence (DNA): TGCGCCAGCAGCCAACAGAGTCTAGGGACTAGCGGGAGCTATGAGCAGTTCTTC. Residues: CASSQQSLGTSGSYEQFF.

The chain couples TRBV7-2 to TRBJ1-6; D might be TRBD1 (5 bases). The CDR3 length is 15 residues. V lost 2 bases, J lost 5 bases, and 10 bases lay in between. Germline V CDR1 and CDR2: SGHTA, FQGNSA. CDR3 in amino acids: CASSLSVRDNSPLHF. CDR3 in DNA: TGTGCCAGCAGCTTAAGTGTCAGGGATAATTCACCCCTCCACTTT.

The chain joins TRBV5-1 to TRBJ2-1, with 8 bases that match TRBD2. The CDR3 has 15 residues. After removal of 6 bases from V and 2 bases from J, the junction contained 7 bases not matched to a gene. Germline V lookup: CDR1 SGHRS, CDR2 YFSETQ. The CDR3 sequence: CASKARLATYNEQFF. In nucleotides, the CDR3 is TGCGCCAGCAAGGCCCGACTAGCGACCTACAATGAGCAGTTCTTC.

V usage is TRBV6-5 and J usage is TRBJ2-4, with 7 bases lining up with TRBD1. The CDR3 runs to 14 residues. Looked up from germline, CDR1 is MNHEY and CDR2 is SVGAGI. The V and J ends lost 6 bases and 5 bases, in that order; junction bases with no gene match: 7. The CDR3 loop reads CASSNRGFENIQYF. The CDR3 DNA reads as TGTGCCAGCAGCAACAGGGGTTTCGAAAACATTCAGTACTTC.

This clone was detected only a few times. The gene calls are TRBV6-6 and TRBJ1-2; tentative D call: TRBD1 (6 bases). Germline V gene lookup returns CDR1 MNHNY and CDR2 SVGAGI (reference sequence). The CDR3 runs to 15 residues. V lost 4 bases to trimming and J lost 1 base, with 13 bases between them. In nucleotides, the CDR3 is TGTGCCAGCAGTTCAGGACAGCGTTTTAACTATGGCTACACCTTC. It codes for CASSSGQRFNYGYTF.

The chain links TRBV5-1 to TRBJ2-7; TRBD2 aligns across 9 bases. Germline-derived CDR1 and CDR2 are SGHRS and YFSETQ. CDR3 length: 15 amino acids. V lost 0 bases to trimming and J lost 4 bases; unmatched junction nucleotides: 5. CDR3 amino acids: CASSLGVAGVYEQYF. CDR3 bases: TGCGCCAGCAGCTTGGGGGTAGCGGGAGTATACGAGCAGTACTTC.

This clone was detected a few times. This chain connects TRBV12-5 to TRBJ1-5; perhaps TRBD1 as D (6 bases). There are 16 residues in the CDR3. Germline V lookup: CDR1 LGHNT, CDR2 FRNRAP. Trimming took off 6 bases at V and 7 bases at J, with 22 bases between the two ends. DNA of the CDR3: TGTGCTAGTGGCCTACTCAGGGGACGGGGAGACCAGCCCCAGCATTTT. This gives the protein CASGLLRGRGDQPQHF.

J is TRBJ2-3 and V is TRBV27; 7 bases align to TRBD2. J was trimmed by 4 bases and V by 6 bases; bases with no gene match: 10. Germline V CDR1 and CDR2: MNHEY, SMNVEV (reference sequence). The CDR3 is made up of 15 amino acids. The CDR3 spells CASSSWGGRSDTQYF. CDR3 DNA sequence: TGTGCCAGCAGCTCATGGGGGGGGAGGTCAGATACGCAGTATTTT.